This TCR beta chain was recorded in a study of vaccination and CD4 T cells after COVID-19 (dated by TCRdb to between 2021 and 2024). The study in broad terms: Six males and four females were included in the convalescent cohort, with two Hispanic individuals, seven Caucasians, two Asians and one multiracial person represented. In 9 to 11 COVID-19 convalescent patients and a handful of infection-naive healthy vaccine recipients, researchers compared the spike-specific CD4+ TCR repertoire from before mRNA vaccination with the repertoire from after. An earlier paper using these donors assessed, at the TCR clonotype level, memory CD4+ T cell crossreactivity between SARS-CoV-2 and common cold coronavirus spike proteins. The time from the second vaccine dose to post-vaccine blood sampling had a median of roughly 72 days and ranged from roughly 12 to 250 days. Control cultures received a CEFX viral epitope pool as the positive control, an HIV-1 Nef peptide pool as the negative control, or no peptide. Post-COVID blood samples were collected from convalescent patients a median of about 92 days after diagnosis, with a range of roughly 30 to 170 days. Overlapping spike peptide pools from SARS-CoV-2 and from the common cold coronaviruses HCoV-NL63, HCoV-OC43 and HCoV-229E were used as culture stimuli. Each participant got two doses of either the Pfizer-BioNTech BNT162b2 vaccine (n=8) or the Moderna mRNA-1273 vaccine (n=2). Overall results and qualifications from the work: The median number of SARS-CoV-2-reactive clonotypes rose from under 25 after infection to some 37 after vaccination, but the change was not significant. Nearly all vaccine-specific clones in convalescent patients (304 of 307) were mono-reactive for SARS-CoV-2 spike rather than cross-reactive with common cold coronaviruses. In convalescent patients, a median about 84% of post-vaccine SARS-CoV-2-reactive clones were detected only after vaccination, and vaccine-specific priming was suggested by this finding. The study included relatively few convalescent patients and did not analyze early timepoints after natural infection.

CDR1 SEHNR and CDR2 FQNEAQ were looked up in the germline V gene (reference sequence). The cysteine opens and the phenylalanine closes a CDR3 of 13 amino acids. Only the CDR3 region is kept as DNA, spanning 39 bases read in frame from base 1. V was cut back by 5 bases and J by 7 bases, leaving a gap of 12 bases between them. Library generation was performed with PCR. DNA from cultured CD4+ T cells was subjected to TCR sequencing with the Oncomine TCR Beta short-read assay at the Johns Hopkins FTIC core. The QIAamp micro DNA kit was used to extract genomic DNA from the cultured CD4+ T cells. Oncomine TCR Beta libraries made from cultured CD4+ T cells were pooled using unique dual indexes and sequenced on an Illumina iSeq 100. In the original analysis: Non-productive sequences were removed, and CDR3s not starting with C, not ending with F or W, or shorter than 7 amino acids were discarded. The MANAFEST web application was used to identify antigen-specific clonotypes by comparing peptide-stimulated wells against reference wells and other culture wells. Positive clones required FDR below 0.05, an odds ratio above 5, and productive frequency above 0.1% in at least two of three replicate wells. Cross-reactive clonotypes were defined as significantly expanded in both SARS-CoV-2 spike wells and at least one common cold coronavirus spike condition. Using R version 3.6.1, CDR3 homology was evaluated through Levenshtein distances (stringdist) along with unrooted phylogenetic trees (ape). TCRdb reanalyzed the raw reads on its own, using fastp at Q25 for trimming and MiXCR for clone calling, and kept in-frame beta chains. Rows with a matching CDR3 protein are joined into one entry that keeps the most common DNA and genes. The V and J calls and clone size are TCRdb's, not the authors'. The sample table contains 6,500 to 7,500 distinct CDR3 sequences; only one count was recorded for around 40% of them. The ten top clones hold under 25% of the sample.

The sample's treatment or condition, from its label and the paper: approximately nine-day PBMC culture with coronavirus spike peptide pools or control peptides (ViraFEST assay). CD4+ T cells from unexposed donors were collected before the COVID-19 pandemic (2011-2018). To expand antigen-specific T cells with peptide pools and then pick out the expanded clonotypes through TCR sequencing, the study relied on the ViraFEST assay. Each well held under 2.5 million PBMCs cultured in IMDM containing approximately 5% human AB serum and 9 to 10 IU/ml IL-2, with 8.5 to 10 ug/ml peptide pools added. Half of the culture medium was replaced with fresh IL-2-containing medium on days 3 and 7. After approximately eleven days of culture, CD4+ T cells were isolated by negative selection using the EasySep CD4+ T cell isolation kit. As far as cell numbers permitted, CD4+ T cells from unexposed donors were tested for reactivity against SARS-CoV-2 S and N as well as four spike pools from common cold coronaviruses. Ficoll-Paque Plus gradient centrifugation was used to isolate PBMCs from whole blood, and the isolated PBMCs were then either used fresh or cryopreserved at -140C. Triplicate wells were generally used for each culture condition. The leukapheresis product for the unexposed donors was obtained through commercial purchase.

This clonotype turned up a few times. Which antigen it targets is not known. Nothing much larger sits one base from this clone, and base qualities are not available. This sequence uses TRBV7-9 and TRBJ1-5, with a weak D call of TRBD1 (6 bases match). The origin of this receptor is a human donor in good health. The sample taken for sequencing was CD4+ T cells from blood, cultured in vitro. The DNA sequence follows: TGTGCCAGCAGCACGAGAGGGGGGCAGCCCCAGCATTTT. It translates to CASSTRGGQPQHF. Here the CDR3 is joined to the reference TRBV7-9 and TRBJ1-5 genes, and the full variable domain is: DTGVSQNPRHKITKRGQNVTFRCDPISEHNRLYWYRQTLGQGPEFLTYFQNEAQLEKSRLLSDRFSAERPKGSFSTLEIQRTEQGDSAMYLCASSTRGGQPQHFGDGTRLSIL.